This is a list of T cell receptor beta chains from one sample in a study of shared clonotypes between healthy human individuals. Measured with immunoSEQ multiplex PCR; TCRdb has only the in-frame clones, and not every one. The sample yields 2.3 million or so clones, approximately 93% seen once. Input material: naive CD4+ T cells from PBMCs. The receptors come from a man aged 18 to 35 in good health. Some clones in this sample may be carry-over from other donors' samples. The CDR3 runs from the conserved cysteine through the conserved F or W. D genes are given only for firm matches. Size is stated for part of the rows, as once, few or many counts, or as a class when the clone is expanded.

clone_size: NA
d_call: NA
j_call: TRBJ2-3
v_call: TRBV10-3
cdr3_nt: TGTGCCATCAGTGAGTCGTTAGCACCTAGCACAGATACGCAGTATTTT
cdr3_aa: CAISESLAPSTDTQYF

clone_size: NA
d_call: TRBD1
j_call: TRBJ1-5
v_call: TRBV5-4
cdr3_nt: TGTGCCAGCAGCACAGGGGGCGGCGGCAATCAGCCCCAGCATTTT
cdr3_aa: CASSTGGGGNQPQHF

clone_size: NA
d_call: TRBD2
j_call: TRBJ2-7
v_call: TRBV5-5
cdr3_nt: TGTGCCAGCAGCTTCCTAGCGGGAGACTTCTTCGAGCAGTACTTC
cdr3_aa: CASSFLAGDFFEQYF

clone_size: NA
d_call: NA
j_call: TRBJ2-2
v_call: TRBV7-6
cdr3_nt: TGTGCCAGCAGCTTAGTAGGGAACACCGGGGAGCTGTTTTTT
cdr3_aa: CASSLVGNTGELFF

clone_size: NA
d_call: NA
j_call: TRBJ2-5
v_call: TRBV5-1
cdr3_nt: TGCGCCAGCAGCTTAATCGGTCCTGGTGTATCCCAGTACTTC
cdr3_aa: CASSLIGPGVSQYF

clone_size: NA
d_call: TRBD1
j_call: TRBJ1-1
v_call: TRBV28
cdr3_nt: TGTGCCAGCAGCTCCTCAGGGGGGCGGGCCAGAGAAGCTTTCTTT
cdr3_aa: CASSSSGGRAREAFF

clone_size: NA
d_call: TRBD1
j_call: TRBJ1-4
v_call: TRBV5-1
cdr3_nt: TGCGCCAGCAGCCTGAGTGCAGGGGGCGATGAAAAACTGTTTTTT
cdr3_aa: CASSLSAGGDEKLFF

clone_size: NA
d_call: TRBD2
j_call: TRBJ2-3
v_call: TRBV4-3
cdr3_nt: TGCGCCAGCAGGAAAGGACTAGCGGGAGCGACAGATACGCAGTATTTT
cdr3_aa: CASRKGLAGATDTQYF

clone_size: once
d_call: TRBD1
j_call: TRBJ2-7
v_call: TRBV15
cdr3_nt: TGTGCCACCAGCGGGGGACAGGTTTTCCACGAGCAGTACTTC
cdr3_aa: CATSGGQVFHEQYF

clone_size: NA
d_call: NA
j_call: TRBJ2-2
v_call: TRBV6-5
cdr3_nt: TGTGCCAGCAGCAGGAGGCGCGTCGGGGAGCTGTTTTTT
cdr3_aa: CASSRRRVGELFF

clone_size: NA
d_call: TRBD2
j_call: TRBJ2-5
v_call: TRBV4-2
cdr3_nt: TGTGCCAGCAGCGGGGGAGCGGGAGGGGTCCAAGAGACCCAGTACTTC
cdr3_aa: CASSGGAGGVQETQYF

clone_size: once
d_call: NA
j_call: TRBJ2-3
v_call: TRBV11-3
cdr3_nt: TGTGCCAGCAGCTTCGGCGGGGACAGAGATACGCAGTATTTT
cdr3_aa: CASSFGGDRDTQYF

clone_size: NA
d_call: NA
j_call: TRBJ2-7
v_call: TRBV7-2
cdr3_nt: TGTGCCAGCAGCCTGGACGGGGGATCCTACGAGCAGTACTTC
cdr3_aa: CASSLDGGSYEQYF

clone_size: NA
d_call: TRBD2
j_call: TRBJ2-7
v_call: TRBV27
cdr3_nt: TGTGCCAGCAGCCTCGGGGGGGGCGAGCAGTACTTC
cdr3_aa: CASSLGGGEQYF

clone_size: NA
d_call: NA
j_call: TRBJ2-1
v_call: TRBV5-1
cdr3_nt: TGCGCCAGCAGCTTGAGCGCGAGCTCCTACAATGAGCAGTTCTTC
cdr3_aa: CASSLSASSYNEQFF

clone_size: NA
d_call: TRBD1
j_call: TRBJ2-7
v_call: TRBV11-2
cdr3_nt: TGTGCCAGCAGCTTAGGACAGGGCCCGGCCGAGCAGTACTTC
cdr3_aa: CASSLGQGPAEQYF

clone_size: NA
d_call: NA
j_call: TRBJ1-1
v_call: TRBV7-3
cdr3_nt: TGTGCCAGCAGCTTAAATAATCATATCACTGAAGCTTTCTTT
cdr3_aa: CASSLNNHITEAFF

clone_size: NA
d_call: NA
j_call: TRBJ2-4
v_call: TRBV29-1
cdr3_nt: TGCAGCTCCAACTCCCCGGGATCGAACATTCAGTACTTC
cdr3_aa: CSSNSPGSNIQYF

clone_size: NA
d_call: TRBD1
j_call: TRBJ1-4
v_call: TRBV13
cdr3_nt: TGTGCCAGCAGCCCGGACAGGAATGAAAAACTGTTTTTT
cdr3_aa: CASSPDRNEKLFF

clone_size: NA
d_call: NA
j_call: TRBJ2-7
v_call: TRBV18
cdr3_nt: TGTGCCAGCTCACCAGGCCTCTCCTACGAGCAGTACTTC
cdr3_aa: CASSPGLSYEQYF

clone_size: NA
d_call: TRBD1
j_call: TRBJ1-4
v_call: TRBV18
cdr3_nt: TGTGCCAGCTCACTACTGGGACAGCCAGCAACTAATGAAAAACTGTTTTTT
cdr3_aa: CASSLLGQPATNEKLFF

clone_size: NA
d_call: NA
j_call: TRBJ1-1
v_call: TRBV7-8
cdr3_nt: TGTGCCAGCAGCTTAGCTTTCCAGGGCAGCACTGAAGCTTTCTTT
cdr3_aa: CASSLAFQGSTEAFF

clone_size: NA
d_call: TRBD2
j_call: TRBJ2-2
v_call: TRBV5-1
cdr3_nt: TGCGCCAGCAGCTTGAGACCTAGCGGGAACACCGGGGAGCTGTTTTTT
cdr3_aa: CASSLRPSGNTGELFF

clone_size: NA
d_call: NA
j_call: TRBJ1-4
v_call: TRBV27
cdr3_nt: TGTGCCAGCAGTTTAAGCAGTTGGGAAAAACTGTTTTTT
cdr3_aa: CASSLSSWEKLFF

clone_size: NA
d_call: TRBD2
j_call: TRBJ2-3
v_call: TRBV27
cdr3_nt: TGTGCCAGCATCCTCCGCAGGGGACGGGAGGGCGGAGATACGCAGTATTTT
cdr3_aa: CASILRRGREGGDTQYF

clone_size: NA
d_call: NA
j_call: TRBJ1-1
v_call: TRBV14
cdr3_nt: TGTGCCAGCACTAACTCAGGAGGGGGAAGAGCTTTCTTT
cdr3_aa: CASTNSGGGRAFF

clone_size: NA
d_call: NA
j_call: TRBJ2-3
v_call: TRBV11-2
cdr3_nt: TGTGCCAGCAGCTTAAAGTTCGTGGATACTAGCACAGATACGCAGTATTTT
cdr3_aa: CASSLKFVDTSTDTQYF

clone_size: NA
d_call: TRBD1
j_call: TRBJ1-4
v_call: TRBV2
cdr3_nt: TGTGCCAGCAGGGTAGACAGGGGTGAAGAAAAACTGTTTTTT
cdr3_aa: CASRVDRGEEKLFF

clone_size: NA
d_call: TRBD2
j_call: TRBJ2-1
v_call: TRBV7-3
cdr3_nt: TGTGCCAGCAGTCCGGGACTAGTCAATGAGCAGTTCTTC
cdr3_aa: CASSPGLVNEQFF

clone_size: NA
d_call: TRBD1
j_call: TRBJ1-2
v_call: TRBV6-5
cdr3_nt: TGTGCCAGCAGAAAGAGGGGGCGAGGATCGGGCTACACCTTC
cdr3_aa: CASRKRGRGSGYTF

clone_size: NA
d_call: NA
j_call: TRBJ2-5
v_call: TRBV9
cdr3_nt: TGTGCCAGCAGCGTAGGAATAAGGGAGACCCAGTACTTC
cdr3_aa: CASSVGIRETQYF

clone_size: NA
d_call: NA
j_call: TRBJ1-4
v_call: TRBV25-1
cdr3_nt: TGTGCCAGCAGTGACGTGGATAAACTGTTTTTT
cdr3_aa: CASSDVDKLFF

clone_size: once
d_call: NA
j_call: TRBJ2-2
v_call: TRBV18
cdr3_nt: TGTGCCAGCTCACTCGGTATTCAGGGGGAGCTGTTTTTT
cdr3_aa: CASSLGIQGELFF

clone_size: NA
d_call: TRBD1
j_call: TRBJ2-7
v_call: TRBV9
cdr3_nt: TGTGCCAGCAGCGCGAGCCGGGACAGCCGCTACGAGCAGTACTTC
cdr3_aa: CASSASRDSRYEQYF

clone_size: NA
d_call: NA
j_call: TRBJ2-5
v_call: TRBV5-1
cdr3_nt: TGCGCCAGCAGCTTGGCTCTCCGGATACAAGAGACCCAGTACTTC
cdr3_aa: CASSLALRIQETQYF